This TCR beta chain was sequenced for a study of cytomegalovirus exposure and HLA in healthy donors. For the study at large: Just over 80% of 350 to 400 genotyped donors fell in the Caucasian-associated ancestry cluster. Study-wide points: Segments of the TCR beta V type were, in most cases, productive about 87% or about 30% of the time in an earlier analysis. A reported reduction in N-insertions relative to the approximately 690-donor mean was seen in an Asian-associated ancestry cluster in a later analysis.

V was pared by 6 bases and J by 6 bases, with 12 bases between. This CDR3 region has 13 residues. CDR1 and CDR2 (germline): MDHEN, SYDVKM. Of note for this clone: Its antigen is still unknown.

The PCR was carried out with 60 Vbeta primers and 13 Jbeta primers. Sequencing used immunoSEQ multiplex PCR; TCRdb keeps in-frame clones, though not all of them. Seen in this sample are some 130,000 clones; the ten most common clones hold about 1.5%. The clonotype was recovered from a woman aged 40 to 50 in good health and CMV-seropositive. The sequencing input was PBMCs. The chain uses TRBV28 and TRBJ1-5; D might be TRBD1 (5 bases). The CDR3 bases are TGTGCCAGCAGGGCGGGGACGGGTCAGCCCCAGCATTTT. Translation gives CASRAGTGQPQHF.